This T cell receptor beta chain is from a study of blood T cell repertoires in COVID-19. Study details: The United States, Italy and Spain supplied acute and convalescent COVID-19 samples. From T cells, B-cell-depleted T cells, or PBMCs came the material, which was cDNA or gDNA.

The CDR3 extends over 15 amino acids. Germline V gene sequence: CDR1 SGDLS, CDR2 YYNGEE. V was clipped by 4 bases and J by 0 bases, with 14 bases between them. Data came from immunoSEQ multiplex PCR; TCRdb stores just in-frame clones and leaves some out. The table has about 120,000 clones, 84% seen once; the top ten hold 3.5% to 4%. Cohort 3 recovered donors had two negative PCRs, clearance, or symptom resolution. This chain uses TRBV9 with TRBJ2-7; TRBD2 is a possible D gene (5 bases). The receptor was isolated from a woman aged 25 to 39 who had recovered from COVID-19. Sequenced sample: PBMCs or T cells enriched from blood (not recorded which). DNA of the CDR3: TGTGCCAGCAGCCCCAGGAGAGGGATCTCCTACGAGCAGTACTTC. It is translated as CASSPRRGISYEQYF. Using reference TRBV9 and TRBJ2-7 for the parts outside the CDR3, the full variable domain is DSGVTQTPKHLITATGQRVTLRCSPRSGDLSVYWYQQSLDQGLQFLIQYYNGEERAKGNILERFSAQQFPDLHSELNLSSLELGDSALYFCASSPRRGISYEQYFGPGTRLTVT.